This TCR beta chain was captured in a study of blood T cell repertoires in COVID-19. Germline lookup yields CDR1 MNHEY and CDR2 SVGAGI. V lost 6 bases, J lost 1 base, and 3 bases lay in between. The CDR3 has 11 amino acids. Profiling relied on immunoSEQ multiplex PCR, and the TCRdb table lists in-frame clones only, not all of them. The repertoire holds roughly 280,000 clones, with roughly nine tenths as singletons. This receptor was identified in a man aged 50-60 years with acute or convalescent COVID-19. The sample taken for sequencing was peripheral blood. This chain joins TRBV6-5 and TRBJ1-1; D not resolved. CDR3 coding DNA: TGTGCCAGCAGACAGAACACTGAAGCTTTCTTT. Translated, it gives CASRQNTEAFF.